This T cell receptor (beta chain) was obtained from a study of blood T cell repertoires in COVID-19. Overall study context: Sites in the United States, Italy and Spain provided acute and convalescent COVID-19 samples. In each case, the material was cDNA or gDNA derived from T cells, B-cell-depleted T cells, or PBMCs.

Authors' analysis steps: Using reference gene primer amplification, nucleated cell counts were estimated. Sequenced by immunoSEQ multiplex PCR; TCRdb stores in-frame clones only, minus some. The V and J calls and clone size were taken over from that table, and D and trimming were inferred from the DNA. The top ten hold about 0.95% of the sample, which has under 200,000 clones, approximately 84% seen once. After removal of 8 bases from V and 1 base from J, the junction contained 5 bases not matched to a gene. Looked up from germline, CDR1 is LNHDA and CDR2 is SQIVND (reference sequence). CDR3 length equals 14 residues.

Sequenced material: peripheral blood. The sequence was obtained from a man between 35 and 55 years old with acute or convalescent COVID-19. This chain links TRBV19 with TRBJ1-1; TRBD1 aligns across 9 bases. CDR3 nucleotide sequence: TGTGCCAGTCGAGCGGACAGGGGGAACACTGAAGCTTTCTTT. It encodes CASRADRGNTEAFF.